The rows below give T cell receptor beta chains drawn from one sample of a study of blood T cell repertoires in COVID-19. Some clones are missing from TCRdb's copy, which holds only in-frame ones; the method was immunoSEQ multiplex PCR. The sample lists almost 250,000 clones; around nine tenths were seen once. The sequencing input was peripheral blood. Every receptor here comes from a woman in her sixties who had recovered from COVID-19. Each CDR3 is given with its conserved first and last residue. The order of the fields is clone size, V gene, J gene, D gene, CDR3 protein, CDR3 DNA. The D gene is left open where the match is weak. The size field is filled for only some rows; it gives once, few, many or a size class.

clone size: NA
V gene: TRBV15
J gene: TRBJ2-1
D gene: TRBD1
CDR3 protein: CATSRDLDRGAYNEQFF
CDR3 DNA: TGTGCCACCAGCAGAGATTTAGACAGGGGCGCATACAATGAGCAGTTCTTC

clone size: NA
V gene: TRBV6-2/TRBV6-3
J gene: TRBJ2-7
D gene: NA
CDR3 protein: CASSKTGAYEQYF
CDR3 DNA: TGTGCCAGCAGTAAGACAGGCGCCTACGAGCAGTACTTC

clone size: NA
V gene: TRBV5-1
J gene: TRBJ2-1
D gene: TRBD1
CDR3 protein: CASSFGTGLDEQFF
CDR3 DNA: TGCGCCAGCAGCTTCGGGACAGGGTTGGATGAGCAGTTCTTC

clone size: NA
V gene: TRBV4-1
J gene: TRBJ2-1
D gene: TRBD2
CDR3 protein: CASSQCGGGYNEQFF
CDR3 DNA: TGCGCCAGCAGCCAGTGCGGGGGGGGATACAATGAGCAGTTCTTC

clone size: NA
V gene: TRBV18
J gene: TRBJ1-4
D gene: NA
CDR3 protein: CASSIQGQAEKLFF
CDR3 DNA: TGTGCCAGCTCAATTCAAGGCCAGGCTGAAAAACTGTTTTTT

clone size: few
V gene: TRBV4-1
J gene: TRBJ2-1
D gene: TRBD1
CDR3 protein: CASSQLTGDNEQFF
CDR3 DNA: TGCGCCAGCAGCCAACTGACAGGGGACAATGAGCAGTTCTTC

clone size: NA
V gene: TRBV28
J gene: TRBJ1-5
D gene: NA
CDR3 protein: CASRLGGYGGNQPQHF
CDR3 DNA: TGTGCCAGCAGGCTAGGGGGATATGGTGGCAATCAGCCCCAGCATTTT

clone size: NA
V gene: TRBV2
J gene: TRBJ2-7
D gene: TRBD2
CDR3 protein: CASSPSGGPYEQYF
CDR3 DNA: TGTGCCAGCAGCCCTAGCGGGGGACCTTACGAGCAGTACTTC

clone size: once
V gene: TRBV4-1
J gene: TRBJ2-3
D gene: TRBD2
CDR3 protein: CASSPLIAGNRDTQYF
CDR3 DNA: TGCGCCAGCAGCCCCCTTATAGCGGGAAATCGAGATACGCAGTATTTT

clone size: NA
V gene: TRBV4-2
J gene: TRBJ2-1
D gene: TRBD2
CDR3 protein: CASSQRRGLAFEQFF
CDR3 DNA: TGTGCCAGCAGCCAGAGGAGGGGACTAGCATTCGAGCAGTTCTTC

clone size: few
V gene: TRBV9
J gene: TRBJ2-7
D gene: NA
CDR3 protein: CASGPGLPPYEQYF
CDR3 DNA: TGTGCCAGCGGACCAGGACTGCCGCCCTACGAGCAGTACTTC

clone size: NA
V gene: TRBV13
J gene: TRBJ1-1
D gene: TRBD1
CDR3 protein: CASGNQGAKHTEAFF
CDR3 DNA: TGTGCCAGCGGGAACCAGGGGGCGAAACACACTGAAGCTTTCTTT

clone size: NA
V gene: TRBV5-1
J gene: TRBJ2-6
D gene: TRBD1
CDR3 protein: CASSFPGQGSGANVLTF
CDR3 DNA: TGCGCCAGCAGCTTTCCGGGACAGGGGTCTGGGGCCAACGTCCTGACTTTC

clone size: NA
V gene: TRBV15
J gene: TRBJ1-2
D gene: TRBD1
CDR3 protein: CATSRFQGAVYTF
CDR3 DNA: TGTGCCACCAGCAGATTTCAGGGGGCTGTCTACACCTTC

clone size: NA
V gene: TRBV19
J gene: TRBJ2-7
D gene: TRBD1
CDR3 protein: CASSIGRGHYEQYF
CDR3 DNA: TGTGCCAGTAGTATCGGCAGGGGGCACTACGAGCAGTACTTC